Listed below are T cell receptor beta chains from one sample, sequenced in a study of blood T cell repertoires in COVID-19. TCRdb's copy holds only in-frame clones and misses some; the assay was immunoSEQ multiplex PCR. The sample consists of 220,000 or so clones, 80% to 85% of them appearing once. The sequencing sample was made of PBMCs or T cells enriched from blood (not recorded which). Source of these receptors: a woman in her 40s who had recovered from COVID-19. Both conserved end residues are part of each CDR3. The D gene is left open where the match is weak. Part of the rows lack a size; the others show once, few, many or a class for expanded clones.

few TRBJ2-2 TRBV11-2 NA CASSSKPNTGELFF TGTGCCAGCAGCTCTAAACCGAACACCGGGGAGCTGTTTTTT
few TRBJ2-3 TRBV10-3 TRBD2 CAIRKGLVTDTQYF TGTGCCATCAGGAAAGGACTAGTAACAGATACGCAGTATTTT
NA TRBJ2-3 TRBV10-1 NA CASSDRSTDTQYF TGCGCCAGCAGTGATAGAAGCACAGATACGCAGTATTTT
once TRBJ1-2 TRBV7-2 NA CASSLWGPQAPYGYTF TGTGCCAGCAGCTTATGGGGGCCCCAGGCCCCCTATGGCTACACCTTC
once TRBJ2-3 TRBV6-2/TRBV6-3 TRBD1 CASSLDRGLRDTQYF TGTGCCAGCAGTTTGGACAGGGGGCTTCGGGATACGCAGTATTTT
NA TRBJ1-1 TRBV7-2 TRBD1 CASSARQGTAEAFF TGTGCCAGCAGCGCCCGACAGGGGACGGCTGAAGCTTTCTTT
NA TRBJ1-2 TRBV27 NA CASSPMFIGDYGYTF TGTGCCAGCAGTCCCATGTTTATAGGAGACTATGGCTACACCTTC
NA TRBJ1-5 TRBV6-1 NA CASSDHAGGRGNQPQHF TGTGCCAGCAGTGACCATGCGGGGGGTCGGGGCAATCAGCCCCAGCATTTT
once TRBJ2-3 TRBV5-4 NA CASSDARTDTQYF TGTGCCAGCAGCGACGCTAGGACAGATACGCAGTATTTT
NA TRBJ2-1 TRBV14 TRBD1 CASTKTGGGEQFF TGTGCCAGCACCAAGACAGGGGGCGGGGAGCAGTTCTTC
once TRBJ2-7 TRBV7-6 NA CASSLKLANSYEQYF TGTGCCAGCAGCTTAAAGCTAGCGAACTCCTACGAGCAGTACTTC
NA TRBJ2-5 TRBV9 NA CASSVDLAETQYF TGTGCCAGCAGCGTAGACCTAGCCGAGACCCAGTACTTC
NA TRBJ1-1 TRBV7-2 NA CASSLGQNTEAFF TGTGCCAGCAGCTTAGGTCAAAACACTGAAGCTTTCTTT
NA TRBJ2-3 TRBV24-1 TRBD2 CATSYGLADITDTQYF TGTGCCACCAGTTACGGGCTAGCGGACATCACAGATACGCAGTATTTT
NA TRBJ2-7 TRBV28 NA CASSLSLAASAYEQYF TGTGCCAGCAGTTTATCGCTGGCGGCCTCCGCCTACGAGCAGTACTTC
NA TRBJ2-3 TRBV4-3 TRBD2 CASSQAGTSGMGDTQYF TGCGCCAGCAGCCAAGCCGGTACTAGCGGGATGGGTGATACGCAGTATTTT
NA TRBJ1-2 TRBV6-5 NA CASSENQGFYGYTF TGTGCCAGCAGCGAGAACCAGGGATTCTATGGCTACACCTTC
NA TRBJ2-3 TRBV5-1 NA CASSLAPTDTDTQYF TGCGCCAGCAGCTTGGCGCCGACAGACACAGATACGCAGTATTTT
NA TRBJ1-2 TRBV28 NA CASSEQGGEYGGYTF TGTGCCAGCAGCGAACAGGGCGGCGAGTATGGTGGCTACACCTTC
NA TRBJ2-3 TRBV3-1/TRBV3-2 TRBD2 CASSPASGKDTQYF TGTGCCAGCAGCCCCGCTAGCGGGAAGGATACGCAGTATTTT
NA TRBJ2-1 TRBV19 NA CASSSRAVNEQFF TGTGCCAGTAGCAGTAGAGCGGTCAATGAGCAGTTCTTC
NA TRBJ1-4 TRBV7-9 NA CASSPDSATNEKLFF TGTGCCAGCAGCCCAGACAGCGCAACTAATGAAAAACTGTTTTTT
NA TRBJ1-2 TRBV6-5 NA CASSPTTAGDYGYTF TGTGCCAGCAGTCCTACTACCGCCGGGGATTATGGCTACACCTTC
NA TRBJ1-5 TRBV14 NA CASSQPNQPQHF TGTGCCAGCAGCCAACCTAATCAGCCCCAGCATTTT
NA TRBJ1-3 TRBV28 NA CASSPSRDSGNTIYF TGTGCCAGCAGTCCTTCCCGGGATTCTGGAAACACCATATATTTT
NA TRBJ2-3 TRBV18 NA CASSLKTDTQYF TGTGCCAGCTCACTAAAAACAGATACGCAGTATTTT
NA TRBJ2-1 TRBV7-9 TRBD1 CASSPNSGQGTNNEQFF TGTGCCAGCAGCCCTAACTCCGGACAGGGGACCAACAATGAGCAGTTCTTC
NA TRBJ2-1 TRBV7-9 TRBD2 CASSLDREVEQFF TGTGCCAGCAGCTTAGACCGGGAGGTTGAGCAGTTCTTC
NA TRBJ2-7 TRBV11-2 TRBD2 CASSLIRGGSGTYEQYF TGTGCCAGCAGCTTAATTAGGGGCGGGAGTGGCACCTACGAGCAGTACTTC
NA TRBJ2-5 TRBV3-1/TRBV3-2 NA CASRPGGAIETQYF TGTGCCAGCAGACCCGGAGGGGCCATAGAGACCCAGTACTTC
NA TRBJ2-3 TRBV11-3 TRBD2 CASSPGLAGGPTDTQYF TGTGCCAGCAGCCCCGGACTAGCGGGAGGCCCCACAGATACGCAGTATTTT
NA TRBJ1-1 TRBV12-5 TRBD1 CASGFIPGQGKSFF TGTGCTAGTGGTTTCATACCGGGACAGGGTAAATCTTTCTTT
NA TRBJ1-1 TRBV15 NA CATSAGAGGTEAFF TGTGCCACCAGCGCTGGGGCGGGGGGCACTGAAGCTTTCTTT
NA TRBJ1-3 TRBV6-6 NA CASSSPGSSGNTIYF TGTGCCAGCAGTTCCCCGGGGAGCTCTGGAAACACCATATATTTT
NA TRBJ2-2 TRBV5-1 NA CASREEAASGELFF TGCGCCAGCAGGGAAGAAGCGGCGAGCGGGGAGCTGTTTTTT
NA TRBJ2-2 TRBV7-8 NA CASSSMAGELFF TGTGCCAGCAGCAGCATGGCCGGGGAGCTGTTTTTT
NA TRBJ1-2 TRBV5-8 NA CASSPQGLGYTF TGTGCCAGCAGCCCGCAGGGTCTTGGCTACACCTTC
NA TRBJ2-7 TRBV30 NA CAWSDAGVVKYF TGTGCCTGGAGTGATGCCGGGGTGGTAAAGTACTTC
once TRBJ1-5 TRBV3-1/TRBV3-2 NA CASSQVPGEYSQPQHF TGTGCCAGCAGCCAAGTGCCAGGGGAGTATAGTCAGCCCCAGCATTTT
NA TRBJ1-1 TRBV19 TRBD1 CASRDRVWGTEAFF TGTGCCAGCCGGGACAGGGTTTGGGGAACTGAAGCTTTCTTT
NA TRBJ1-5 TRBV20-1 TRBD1 CSASRGPGDSRPQHF TGCAGTGCTAGTAGGGGGCCAGGGGACTCAAGGCCCCAGCATTTT
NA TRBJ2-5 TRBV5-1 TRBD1 CASSWDRQETQYF TGCGCCAGCAGCTGGGACAGACAAGAGACCCAGTACTTC
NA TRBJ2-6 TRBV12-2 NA CASRLAHISGANVLTF TGTGCAAGTCGCTTAGCTCACATCTCTGGGGCCAACGTCCTGACTTTC